This entry lists 21 T cell receptor beta chains sequenced from one sample in a study of neoadjuvant anti-PD-1 for oral cavity cancer. The repertoire was sequenced with immunoSEQ multiplex PCR; TCRdb's copy has only in-frame clones and lacks some. This table has roughly 14,000 clones, around three quarters appearing once. Material: PBMCs, obtained before nivolumab (anti-PD-1) treatment. The receptor set was obtained from a person aged 35-79 years with oral cavity squamous cell carcinoma.

The chain recombines TRBV29-1 with TRBJ1-2; 9 bases map to TRBD1. The CDR3 extends over 14 amino acids. The V gene's germline CDR1 is SQVTM and CDR2 ANQGSEA. The trim removed 3 bases at V and 4 bases at J, leaving 6 bases unmatched. CDR3 sequence reads: CSVDRTGEVYGYTF. CDR3 DNA sequence: TGCAGCGTTGATAGGACAGGGGAAGTCTATGGCTACACCTTC.

This rearrangement joins TRBV15 to TRBJ2-7; D is ambiguous. Per the germline V gene, CDR1 is LNHNV and CDR2 is YYDKDF (reference sequence). This CDR3 has 14 residues. Between the trimmed V and J ends, which lost 1 base and 3 bases, there was a span of 10 bases. CDR3 in DNA: TGTGCCACCAGCAGAGCTACCGGTGGCTACGAGCAGTACTTC. It codes for CATSRATGGYEQYF.

Here the CDR3 reads CASSLDQVQPQHF. The CDR3 DNA follows: TGTGCCAGCAGCTTAGATCAGGTTCAGCCCCAGCATTTT. The V gene is TRBV11-2, the J gene TRBJ1-5; no clear D. CDR1 is SGHAT and CDR2 is FQNNGV in the germline V gene. V lost 0 bases, J lost 6 bases, and 6 bases lay in between. This CDR3 has 13 residues.

The chain has TRBV5-1 and TRBJ2-1; TRBD2 agrees at 7 bases. Germline V gene lookup returns CDR1 SGHRS and CDR2 YFSETQ. Trimming took 4 bases from V and 6 from J; bases not matched to a gene: 10. This CDR3 is 15 amino acids long. Here the CDR3 DNA reads TGCGCCAGCAGCGCACACCGGGACTATCTCAATGAGCAGTTCTTC. Protein: CASSAHRDYLNEQFF. The whole variable domain, remainder taken from reference TRBV5-1 and TRBJ2-1, is KAGVTQTPRYLIKTRGQQVTLSCSPISGHRSVSWYQQTPGQGLQFLFEYFSETQRNKGNFPGRFSGRQFSNSRSEMNVSTLELGDSALYLCASSAHRDYLNEQFFGPGTRLTVL.

The chain employs TRBV2 and TRBJ1-1; D possibly corresponds to TRBD1 (5 bases). The germline CDR1 and CDR2 sequences are SNHLY and FYNNEI. This CDR3 region has 14 residues. Trimming stripped 6 bases from V and 5 bases from J, with 16 bases between. CDR3 protein: CASRPIQGFTEAFF. The CDR3, as DNA: TGTGCCAGCAGACCTATCCAGGGTTTTACTGAAGCTTTCTTT.

V usage is TRBV2 and J usage is TRBJ2-1, with TRBD2 identical over 7 bases. With 5 bases clipped from V and 0 bases from J, the junction kept 4 bases outside the gene matches. The CDR3 has 15 residues. Germline loops: CDR1 SNHLY, CDR2 FYNNEI. In nucleotides, the CDR3 is TGTGCCAGCAGTCCTCTAGCGGCCTCCTACAATGAGCAGTTCTTC. Translated: CASSPLAASYNEQFF.

This CDR3 reads CAIRGQTSYNEQFF. In DNA, the CDR3 is TGTGCCATCAGGGGACAGACCTCCTACAATGAGCAGTTCTTC. The chain uses TRBV10-3 and TRBJ2-1, with 7 positions matching TRBD1. CDR1 ENHRY and CDR2 SYGVKD come from the germline V gene. The V and J ends lost 6 bases and 0 bases, in that order; junction bases with no gene match: 2. This CDR3 contains 14 residues.

The gene calls are TRBV28 and TRBJ1-1; D ambiguous. Germline CDR1 is MDHEN and CDR2 is SYDVKM. This CDR3 contains 15 residues. The V end lost 8 bases, the J end lost 1 base, and 17 bases lay between the germline ends. CDR3 protein: CASVARLPGNTEAFF. The CDR3 nucleotides read TGTGCCAGCGTAGCCCGACTTCCTGGGAACACTGAAGCTTTCTTT.

This clone was recorded only once. The rearrangement links TRBV11-2 to TRBJ2-4, with D possibly being TRBD1 or TRBD2 (5 bases each). Trimming took 5 bases from V and 12 from J, leaving 23 bases between them. Germline V gives CDR1 SGHAT, CDR2 FQNNGV. The CDR3 is 15 residues long. The CDR3 spells CASSTWDGPKSGQYF. Here the CDR3 DNA reads TGTGCCAGCAGCACCTGGGACGGTCCAAAATCGGGTCAGTACTTC.

The chain employs TRBV7-9 and TRBJ1-1, with a tentative D call TRBD1 (5 bases). Germline CDR1 is SEHNR and CDR2 is FQNEAQ (reference sequence). This CDR3 has 15 residues. V gave up 5 bases and J gave up 4 bases, with 17 bases separating them. The CDR3 here is CASSAINTGGTEAFF. CDR3 coding DNA: TGTGCCAGCAGCGCAATTAATACGGGGGGCACTGAAGCTTTCTTT.

The gene calls are TRBV2 and TRBJ2-4; unclear D gene. This CDR3 is built from 14 residues. The V gene's germline CDR1 is SNHLY and CDR2 FYNNEI. V was clipped by 2 bases and J by 0 bases, with 5 bases between them. The CDR3 sequence: CASSERVAKNIQYF. In DNA form, the CDR3 reads TGTGCCAGCAGTGAACGGGTAGCCAAAAACATTCAGTACTTC. Full variable domain (outside the CDR3, taken from reference TRBV2 and TRBJ2-4): EPEVTQTPSHQVTQMGQEVILRCVPISNHLYFYWYRQILGQKVEFLVSFYNNEISEKSEIFDDQFSVERPDGSNFTLKIRSTKLEDSAMYFCASSERVAKNIQYFGAGTRLSVL.

This clone was found once. DNA of the CDR3: TGTGCCAGCAGCTCCGGAATGGGGACAGGTGAAAAACTGTTTTTT. This translates into CASSSGMGTGEKLFF. The chain combines TRBV5-6 with TRBJ1-4; the match to TRBD1 covers 8 bases. Germline V gene data show CDR1 as SGHDT and CDR2 as YYEEEE. The CDR3 sequence is 15 residues long. J lost 7 bases, V lost 3 bases, and 8 bases had no gene match. Drawing the rest from reference TRBV5-6 and TRBJ1-4, the complete variable domain is DAGVTQSPTHLIKTRGQQVTLRCSPKSGHDTVSWYQQALGQGPQFIFQYYEEEERQRGNFPDRFSGHQFPNYSSELNVNALLLGDSALYLCASSSGMGTGEKLFFGSGTQLSVL.

The J gene is TRBJ2-2, the V gene TRBV7-6; D may be TRBD2 (7 bases). Germline V CDR1 and CDR2: SGHVS, FNYEAQ. Trimming stripped 4 bases from V and 3 bases from J, with 24 bases between. The CDR3 totals 19 residues. Here the CDR3 DNA reads TGTGCCAGCAGCTCCCCCGAAGACGTCGGGGGGCTGCACACCGGGGAGCTGTTTTTT. It specifies CASSSPEDVGGLHTGELFF.

This chain uses TRBV4-1 with TRBJ2-3; D unresolved. Germline V CDR1 and CDR2: MGHRA, YSYEKL. The CDR3 has 17 amino acids. V was cut by 1 base and J by 0 bases, with 14 bases left in between. This CDR3 is CASSQVQASPSTDTQYF. In DNA form, the CDR3 reads TGCGCCAGCAGCCAAGTTCAGGCCAGTCCAAGCACAGATACGCAGTATTTT.

This clone was counted a single time. The chain employs TRBV14 and TRBJ2-7; perhaps TRBD1 as D (6 bases). The V and J ends lost 0 bases and 2 bases respectively, with 17 bases between them. Germline loops: CDR1 SGHDN, CDR2 FVKESK. The CDR3 is 17 residues long. CDR3 protein: CASSQDFGRGNPYEQYF. CDR3 DNA: TGTGCCAGCAGCCAAGACTTCGGCAGGGGAAATCCCTACGAGCAGTACTTC.

Written as DNA, the CDR3 is TGTGCCAGCAGCTTAGACCCGCGGGGTAGCGGGGGGGTAAATGAGCAGTTCTTC. It is translated as CASSLDPRGSGGVNEQFF. The V and J genes are TRBV7-6 and TRBJ2-1, with 11 bases fitting TRBD2. The germline CDR1 and CDR2 sequences are SGHVS and FNYEAQ. V was clipped by 1 base and J by 7 bases; unmatched bases: 12. The CDR3 loop spans 18 amino acids. Supplemented by reference TRBV7-6 and TRBJ2-1, the full variable domain reads GAGVSQSPRYKVTKRGQDVALRCDPISGHVSLYWYRQALGQGPEFLTYFNYEAQQDKSGLPNDRFSAERPEGSISTLTIQRTEQRDSAMYRCASSLDPRGSGGVNEQFFGPGTRLTVL.

The chain couples TRBV11-3 to TRBJ2-5, with 7 nucleotides matching TRBD1. V lost 4 bases to trimming and J lost 3 bases; unmatched junction nucleotides: 8. The CDR3 has 15 amino acids. Germline CDR1 and CDR2: SGHNT and YENEEA. CDR3 region: CASSSMGTAEETQYF. The CDR3 coding sequence is TGTGCCAGCAGCTCAATGGGGACAGCAGAAGAGACCCAGTACTTC.

The chain joins TRBV5-1 to TRBJ1-1, with TRBD1 matching over 9 bases. This CDR3 contains 15 residues. Per the germline V gene, CDR1 is SGHRS and CDR2 is YFSETQ. V dropped 4 bases and J dropped 1; count of bases not matched to a gene: 5. CDR3 DNA: TGCGCCAGCAGCCAGAACAGGGGGCGGAACACTGAAGCTTTCTTT. Amino acids: CASSQNRGRNTEAFF.

V is TRBV6-1 and J is TRBJ2-6, with D uncertain. V dropped 4 bases and J dropped 0 bases, with 7 bases sitting between them. This CDR3 region has 15 residues. CDR1 is MNHNS and CDR2 is SASEGT in the germline V gene. In DNA form, the CDR3 reads TGTGCCAGCAGTGGGACCAGCTCTGGGGCCAACGTCCTGACTTTC. This gives the protein CASSGTSSGANVLTF.

V usage is TRBV5-4 and J usage is TRBJ1-2, with D possibly TRBD1 on 6 matching bases. Looked up from germline, CDR1 is SGHNT and CDR2 is YYREEE (reference sequence). The CDR3 runs to 13 residues. The V and J ends lost 5 bases and 11 bases respectively, with 19 bases between them. The CDR3 DNA sequence: TGTGCCAGCAGACCTTTGGGGGGGCGGGGATACACCTTC. It codes for CASRPLGGRGYTF.

CDR3 sequence reads: CASNPSGASRDEQFF. The CDR3 DNA sequence: TGTGCCAGCAACCCTTCGGGGGCCTCTCGGGATGAGCAGTTCTTC. The rearrangement links TRBV2 to TRBJ2-1; D is tentatively TRBD1 or TRBD2 (6 bases each). CDR3 size: 15 residues. CDR1 is SNHLY, CDR2 FYNNEI, per germline. The V and J ends lost 7 bases and 8 bases respectively, with 21 bases between them.